The next 19 T cell receptor beta chains were all read from a single sample in a study of T-cell memory formation after mild COVID-19. TCRdb redid the calling of the 5' RACE reads with MiXCR, one entry per CDR3 protein. This table holds approximately 12,000 distinct CDR3 sequences, roughly 16% found once. The sequenced sample was PBMCs or a T cell subset sorted from them (not recorded which). These receptors all come from a man younger than 30 who had mild COVID-19 (a few samples of this study predate the infection). Cell type and time point are not known.

This chain connects TRBV6-2 or TRBV6-3 to TRBJ1-2; unclear D gene. Trimming stripped 0 bases from V and 4 bases from J, with 15 bases between. Germline CDR1 and CDR2: MNHEY and SVGEGT. The CDR3 is made up of 16 amino acids. CDR3 loop: CASSYSSQMDGYGYTF. The CDR3 DNA is TGTGCCAGCAGTTACTCATCCCAGATGGATGGCTATGGCTACACCTTC.

This clonotype is medium-sized in the sample. The chain employs TRBV4-1 and TRBJ2-5, with D possibly being TRBD1 or TRBD2 (5 bases each). This CDR3 comprises 15 residues. V lost 1 base and J 9 bases, leaving 18 bases between the germline ends. Germline CDR1 and CDR2: MGHRA and YSYEKL. The CDR3 loop reads CASSQVYYSTGPQYF. The CDR3 DNA reads as TGCGCCAGCAGCCAAGTCTACTACTCCACGGGGCCCCAGTACTTC.

The chain couples TRBV6-2 or TRBV6-3 to TRBJ2-7; D might be TRBD2 (6 bases). The CDR3 runs to 14 residues. Germline CDR1 and CDR2: MNHEY and SVGEGT. V was clipped by 6 bases and J by 1 base, with 13 bases between them. This chain's CDR3 is CASSRLVLSYEQYF. The CDR3 bases are TGTGCCAGCAGCAGACTAGTCCTATCCTACGAGCAGTACTTC.

This clonotype was observed at least ten times. The rearrangement joins TRBV6-2 or TRBV6-3 to TRBJ1-1; TRBD1 might be the D (5 bases). Germline CDR1 is MNHEY and CDR2 is SVGEGT. V was trimmed by 4 bases and J by 1 base, leaving 19 bases between them. The CDR3 sequence is 17 residues long. CDR3 amino acids: CASSWATLTAWNTEAFF. The CDR3 coding sequence is TGTGCCAGCAGTTGGGCCACCTTGACAGCCTGGAACACTGAAGCTTTCTTT.

The CDR3 here is CASSLEGDSNEKLFF. CDR3 bases: TGTGCCAGCAGCTTAGAAGGGGACAGTAATGAAAAACTGTTTTTT. The J gene is TRBJ1-4, the V gene TRBV7-6; TRBD1 matches at 7 bases. The CDR3 has 15 amino acids. The germline V gene encodes CDR1 SGHVS and CDR2 FNYEAQ. J lost 4 bases, V lost 1 base, and 3 bases had no gene match.

Ten or more counts support this clonotype. V usage is TRBV7-2 and J usage is TRBJ2-2, with D possibly being TRBD2 (6 bases). V dropped 1 base and J dropped 3 bases, with 12 bases sitting between them. The CDR3 is 16 residues long. Germline V CDR1 and CDR2: SGHTA, FQGNSA. CDR3 bases: TGTGCCAGCAGCTTAGTGGCGGGGATGCACACCGGGGAGCTGTTTTTT. Translated: CASSLVAGMHTGELFF.

This clonotype was detected many times. The rearrangement joins TRBV4-2 to TRBJ2-1; 11 bases are shared with TRBD1. Germline V lookup: CDR1 LGHNA, CDR2 YNFKEQ. The CDR3 is 16 residues long. With 0 bases clipped from V and 8 bases from J, the junction kept 6 bases outside the gene matches. CDR3 amino acids: CASSQDVGTGGHEQFF. The CDR3 DNA sequence: TGTGCCAGCAGCCAAGATGTAGGGACAGGGGGGCATGAGCAGTTCTTC.

This clonotype was picked up many times. The V gene is TRBV5-1, the J gene TRBJ2-2; TRBD1 is a possible D gene (5 bases). Per the germline V gene, CDR1 is SGHRS and CDR2 is YFSETQ. CDR3 size: 17 residues. V dropped 0 bases and J dropped 1 base, with 13 bases sitting between them. The CDR3 region is CASSLAYRTLNTGELFF. The CDR3, as DNA: TGCGCCAGCAGCTTGGCATACAGGACACTGAACACCGGGGAGCTGTTTTTT.

This clonotype was counted at least ten times. This sequence joins TRBV10-3 and TRBJ2-3, with 9 bases fitting TRBD1. V gave up 4 bases and J gave up 4 bases; unmatched junction bases: 6. The CDR3 covers 15 residues. Looked up from germline, CDR1 is ENHRY and CDR2 is SYGVKD. The CDR3 reads CAISVRGQGSDTQYF. In nucleotides, the CDR3 is TGTGCCATCAGTGTGCGCGGACAGGGGTCAGATACGCAGTATTTT.

This rearrangement joins TRBV21-1 to TRBJ1-4. TRBV21-1 is termed a pseudogene. This CDR3 contains 14 residues. The CDR3 loop reads CASSKLEFRKKLFF. The CDR3 nucleotides are TGTGCCAGCAGCAAACTGGAGTTTAGGAAAAAACTGTTTTTT.

This clonotype has just a few counts. The V call is TRBV6-5, the J call TRBJ2-5; 9 bases agree with TRBD2. The germline CDR1 and CDR2 sequences are MNHEY and SVGAGI. V trimming: 5 bases; J trimming: 9 bases; junction bases outside the gene matches: 19. The CDR3 extends over 17 amino acids. The CDR3 protein is CASSHRLAASLEVAQYF. In nucleotides, the CDR3 is TGTGCCAGCAGTCATAGACTAGCGGCCTCCTTGGAGGTAGCCCAGTACTTC.

DNA of the CDR3: TGCAGTGCTGCCCGATTGCGGGAGAAGGGTGAGCAGTACTTC. It encodes CSAARLREKGEQYF. This sequence joins TRBV20-1 and TRBJ2-7, with 7 bases fitting TRBD2. Germline loops: CDR1 DFQATT, CDR2 SNEGSKA (reference sequence). The ends lost 5 bases at V and 7 bases at J; junction bases unmatched: 14. This CDR3 contains 14 residues.

This clonotype has a count of ten or more. The chain employs TRBV5-1 and TRBJ2-7; D gene ambiguous. Trimming took 0 bases from V and 2 from J, leaving 6 bases between them. This CDR3 is 13 amino acids long. The V gene's germline CDR1 is SGHRS and CDR2 YFSETQ. CDR3 sequence (DNA): TGCGCCAGCAGCTTGGACGAAGCCTACGAGCAGTACTTC. Amino acids: CASSLDEAYEQYF.

Many counts were recorded for this clonotype. The DNA for the CDR3 is TGTGCCAGCAGCTTAGGGGTAGAGACCCAGTACTTC. It is translated as CASSLGVETQYF. The gene calls are TRBV7-6 and TRBJ2-5; D remains ambiguous. V was clipped by 1 base and J by 4 bases, with 4 bases between them. Germline loops: CDR1 SGHVS, CDR2 FNYEAQ. This CDR3 contains 12 residues.

The sample holds many counts of this clonotype. V and J are TRBV11-2 and TRBJ1-2, with a weak D call TRBD1 (6 bases). The CDR3 loop spans 15 amino acids. Between the trimmed V and J ends, which lost 4 bases and 1 base, there was a span of 13 bases. Germline CDR1 reads SGHAT; CDR2 reads FQNNGV. The CDR3 DNA sequence: TGTGCCAGCAGCTCCGAGGGGGTTTATAACTATGGCTACACCTTC. Translated: CASSSEGVYNYGYTF.

This clonotype has only a few counts. This chain joins TRBV12-3 or TRBV12-4 and TRBJ1-3; maybe TRBD1 (6 bases). The CDR3 totals 15 residues. Trimming cost V 5 bases and J 4 bases, with 15 bases left between them. The CDR3 protein is CASSGGAAGGNTIYF. CDR3 coding DNA: TGTGCCAGCAGTGGGGGCGCGGCAGGAGGAAACACCATATATTTT.

There are a few counts of this clonotype. This sequence joins TRBV5-1 and TRBJ1-1; the D gene is possibly TRBD1 (6 bases). The V gene lost 0 bases and the J gene lost 1 base, with 13 bases spanning the gap. This CDR3 spans 16 amino acids. Germline V gene data show CDR1 as SGHRS and CDR2 as YFSETQ. The CDR3, as DNA: TGCGCCAGCAGCTTGGGTTTCCGGACAGAGAACACTGAAGCTTTCTTT. It specifies CASSLGFRTENTEAFF.

In its sample, this clonotype was seen many times. The genes are TRBV5-1 and TRBJ2-5, with D tentatively TRBD2 (5 bases). The CDR3 has 15 residues. The germline V gene has CDR1 SGHRS and CDR2 YFSETQ. Deletions cut 0 bases from V and 5 bases from J, with 14 bases between. The CDR3 reads CASSLVANTGETQYF. DNA of the CDR3: TGCGCCAGCAGCTTGGTGGCGAATACGGGGGAGACCCAGTACTTC.

This clonotype is large. The chain joins TRBV5-4 to TRBJ2-1; tentative D call: TRBD2 (6 bases). The ends were cut back, 0 bases at V and 4 bases at J, with 11 bases in the middle. This CDR3 contains 15 residues. Germline CDR1 reads SGHNT; CDR2 reads YYREEE (reference sequence). The DNA of the CDR3 is TGTGCCAGCAGCTTGGATGGGACTTCGTACAATGAGCAGTTCTTC. It is translated as CASSLDGTSYNEQFF.